Each of the 23 T cell receptor beta chains below was sequenced from the same sample in a study of tumor-infiltrating lymphocytes in primary liver carcinoma listed by TCRdb under 2017. Blood RNA was extracted from unsorted whole blood using TRIzol reagent, and germline DNA was obtained with the DNeasy Blood & Tissue kit. The instrument was an Illumina HiSeq 2500. A constant-region primer and ProtoScript II reverse transcriptase were used to reverse-transcribe TCRbeta-specific cDNA from approximately 450 ng total RNA. Construction of the TCRbeta libraries relied on three nested rounds of multiplex PCR, following a slightly modified ARM-PCR procedure. Multiplex TRBV1-TRBV30 forward primers and a Cbeta reverse primer were used in the first two PCR rounds, each of which was run for roughly 9 cycles. TCRdb trimmed the raw reads at Q25, called clones with MiXCR and kept productive beta chains. CDR3 protein sequences are deduplicated, and each keeps its most common genes and DNA. This sample comprises roughly 180,000 distinct CDR3 sequences, about 60% of them detected only once. The ten largest clones represent about 72% of the sample.

The specimen was peripheral blood. Receptors originate from a man between 35 and 55 years old with primary liver carcinoma and hepatitis B virus infection.

This clonotype was seen just once. The V call is TRBV30, the J call TRBJ2-5; TRBD2 matches 14 bases. Germline CDR1 is GTSNPN and CDR2 is SVGIG (reference sequence). This CDR3 contains 14 residues. V shed 3 bases, J shed 5 bases, and the junction held 2 bases outside the gene matches. The CDR3 protein is CAWRGLAGEETQYF. The CDR3 DNA follows: TGTGCCTGGAGGGGACTAGCGGGAGAGGAGACCCAGTACTTC.

DNA for the CDR3: TGTGCCAGCACCAGACTAGCCCCAGAGCTGTTTTTT. Protein sequence: CASTRLAPELFF. J is TRBJ2-2 and V is TRBV7-9; 7 bases are a match to TRBD2. The CDR3 totals 12 residues. CDR1 and CDR2 (germline): SEHNR, FQNEAQ (reference sequence). The junction had 7 bases not matched to a gene; V was cut back by 7 bases and J by 11 bases.

The CDR3 region has the DNA TGTGCCAGCAGTTACCCTAATAGCGGGAGCCCCTACAATGAGCAGTTCTTC. Protein: CASSYPNSGSPYNEQFF. This chain joins TRBV6-2 or TRBV6-3 and TRBJ2-1; TRBD2 aligns across 9 bases. Germline V lookup: CDR1 MNHEY, CDR2 SVGEGT. The CDR3 is made up of 17 amino acids. J gave up 2 bases and V 2 bases, and 7 bases lay outside the gene matches.

This clonotype showed up many times. The DNA for the CDR3 is TGCAGCGTTGGACAGGGGAGAGATCAGCCCCAGCATTTT. Its protein is CSVGQGRDQPQHF. The V gene is TRBV29-1, the J gene TRBJ1-5; 8 nucleotides align to TRBD1. V dropped 4 bases and J dropped 5; count of bases not matched to a gene: 4. Germline V gene data show CDR1 as SQVTM and CDR2 as ANQGSEA. The CDR3 length is 13 residues.

This clonotype was seen a few times. The gene calls are TRBV4-1 and TRBJ2-1, with TRBD2 matching 10 bases. There are 18 residues in the CDR3. Germline CDR1 reads MGHRA; CDR2 reads YSYEKL. The J segment lost 5 bases and the V segment lost 4 bases, leaving 14 bases of the junction unmatched. In DNA form, the CDR3 reads TGCGCCAGCAGCCTGAGATCTCTAGCGGGAGCTGTGAACAATGAGCAGTTCTTC. This encodes CASSLRSLAGAVNNEQFF.

This clonotype was picked up one time. The chain is built from TRBV4-2 and TRBJ2-4; D perhaps matches TRBD1 (6 bases). CDR1 and CDR2 (germline): LGHNA, YNFKEQ. CDR3 length: 15 amino acids. The V and J ends lost 1 base and 7 bases respectively, with 14 bases between them. The CDR3 reads CASSQGFQGKNIQYF. CDR3 nucleotide sequence: TGTGCCAGCAGCCAAGGTTTCCAGGGGAAGAACATTCAGTACTTC.

Details on this clonotype: One junction end does not reproduce the germline sequence, and a read error may be involved. The chain couples TRBV11-2 to TRBJ1-2; possibly TRBD1 for D (5 bases). CDR1 SGHAT and CDR2 FQNNGV come from the germline V gene. CDR3 length equals 12 residues. CDR3 sequence reads: CASSKGHGGYAF. In nucleotides, the CDR3 is TGTGCCAGCAGCAAAGGACATGGTGGCTACGCCTTC.

In this sample, this clonotype turned up a few times. CDR3 protein: CASSLLGGSSYEQYF. The CDR3 DNA sequence: TGCGCCAGCAGCCTTTTGGGCGGTAGCTCCTACGAGCAGTACTTC. The V and J genes are TRBV4-1 and TRBJ2-7; the D is unclear. V was clipped by 4 bases and J by 0 bases, with 13 bases between them. The CDR3 is 15 residues long. Germline assignment: CDR1 MGHRA and CDR2 YSYEKL.

J is TRBJ2-7 and V is TRBV12-3 or TRBV12-4, with 8 bases fitting TRBD1. The trim removed 5 bases at V and 3 bases at J, leaving 3 bases unmatched. The CDR3 length is 13 residues. The DNA of the CDR3 is TGTGCCAGCAGTCAAGGACAGGGCTACGAGCAGTACTTC. Translation: CASSQGQGYEQYF.

This clonotype was counted many times. This sequence joins TRBV6-5 and TRBJ2-1; possible D gene TRBD2, 6 bases. V lost 6 bases, J lost 4 bases, and 19 bases lay in between. Germline-derived CDR1 and CDR2 are MNHEY and SVGAGI. CDR3 size: 16 residues. For the CDR3, the DNA is TGTGCCAGCAGCCCGCGGGGAAGGCTCGGGTACAATGAGCAGTTCTTC. It codes for CASSPRGRLGYNEQFF.

V usage is TRBV6-6 and J usage is TRBJ1-2; D gene uncertain. The CDR3 totals 11 residues. Germline V lookup: CDR1 MNHNY, CDR2 SVGAGI (reference sequence). V was trimmed by 4 bases and J by 6 bases, leaving 6 bases between them. CDR3 protein: CASSLRDGYTF. DNA of the CDR3: TGTGCCAGCAGTTTAAGGGATGGCTACACCTTC.

This rearrangement joins TRBV11-2 to TRBJ2-7; perhaps D is TRBD1 or TRBD2 (5 bases each). CDR1 is SGHAT and CDR2 is FQNNGV in the germline V gene. The CDR3 extends over 19 amino acids. Trimming took off 3 bases at V and 2 bases at J, with 26 bases between the two ends. CDR3 coding DNA: TGTGCCAGCAGCTTGTTCGTCGGGACGGTGGGGTGGGGCACCTACGAGCAGTACTTC. Protein: CASSLFVGTVGWGTYEQYF.

V and J are TRBV6-1 and TRBJ2-7; 9 positions agree with TRBD1. V shed 5 bases, J shed 4 bases, and the junction held 9 bases outside the gene matches. Germline-derived CDR1 and CDR2 are MNHNS and SASEGT. The CDR3 extends over 15 amino acids. In nucleotides, the CDR3 is TGTGCCAGCAGTCCCCGGGACAGGGTATGGTACGAGCAGTACTTC. It codes for CASSPRDRVWYEQYF.

In this sample, this clonotype turned up a few times. The chain recombines TRBV6-5 with TRBJ2-2; D gene unclear. V was clipped by 10 bases and J by 5 bases, with 8 bases between them. Germline V gene sequence: CDR1 MNHEY, CDR2 SVGAGI. The length of the CDR3 is 11 residues. The CDR3 nucleotides read TGTGCCAACCAAGGGACCGGGGAGCTGTTTTTT. Amino acid sequence: CANQGTGELFF.

The V call is TRBV10-1, the J call TRBJ2-1, with D possibly matching TRBD2 (5 bases). Deletions cut 2 bases from V and 0 bases from J, with 14 bases between. In germline, CDR1 is WNHNN, CDR2 SYGVQD (reference sequence). This CDR3 contains 17 residues. The CDR3 loop reads CASSESGTPLSYNEQFF. DNA of the CDR3: TGCGCCAGCAGTGAGAGCGGAACTCCCCTCTCCTACAATGAGCAGTTCTTC.

This clonotype has only a few counts. This rearrangement joins TRBV6-6 to TRBJ2-4; the D gene is possibly TRBD1 (7 bases). Germline V CDR1 and CDR2: MNHNY, SVGAGI (reference sequence). The V and J ends lost 6 bases and 6 bases respectively, with 15 bases between them. This CDR3 spans 14 amino acids. CDR3 sequence: CASSRIRGVNIQYF. DNA for the CDR3: TGTGCCAGCAGCCGCATCAGGGGGGTAAACATTCAGTACTTC.

Details on this clonotype: Possible read error: a much larger clone is one base away. This CDR3 fails to terminate in the conserved phenylalanine or tryptophan, so it likely reflects a read error. The V call is TRBV29-1, the J call TRBJ2-1; 7 nucleotides match TRBD1. The CDR3 runs to 14 residues. CDR1 is SQVTM, CDR2 ANQGSEA, per germline. With V trimmed by 7 bases and J by 6 bases, 12 bases remained unmatched. In DNA form, the CDR3 reads TGCAGCGGCACCCTCCCGACAGGGTTCAATGAGCAGTTCCTC. It translates to CSGTLPTGFNEQFL.

The V call is TRBV7-9, the J call TRBJ2-1; perhaps TRBD2 as D (5 bases). Per germline, CDR1 SEHNR and CDR2 FQNEAQ (reference sequence). This CDR3 has 13 residues. V was pared by 3 bases and J by 6 bases, with 9 bases between. The CDR3 is CASSFTRVNEQFF. For the CDR3, the DNA is TGTGCCAGCAGCTTCACGAGGGTCAATGAGCAGTTCTTC.

Of note for this clonotype: The germline gene is not matched at one end of the junction; a read error may be the cause. The chain uses TRBV11-2 and TRBJ1-1, with D tentatively TRBD1 (6 bases). There are 15 residues in the CDR3. The germline V gene has CDR1 SGHAT and CDR2 FQNNGV. CDR3 sequence (DNA): TGCGCCAGCAGCTTAGATGGACAGAGATACACTGAAGCTTTCTTT. Protein sequence: CASSLDGQRYTEAFF.

Concerning this clonotype itself: A much larger clone lies one base from this, so it may be a read error. This sequence joins TRBV11-2 and TRBJ2-6; the D gene is possibly TRBD1 (5 bases). This CDR3 has 15 residues. Germline V lookup: CDR1 SGHAT, CDR2 FQNNGV. The CDR3 coding sequence is TGTGCCAGCAGCTTAGTAGCAACTGGGGCCAAAGTCCTGACTTTC. The encoded protein is CASSLVATGAKVLTF.

This clonotype was seen more than once but under ten times. The V call is TRBV6-1, the J call TRBJ2-1; no firm D call. The CDR3 consists of 13 residues. Per the germline V gene, CDR1 is MNHNS and CDR2 is SASEGT. Between the trimmed V and J ends, which lost 2 bases and 8 bases, there was a span of 10 bases. In DNA form, the CDR3 reads TGTGCCAGCAGTGAATCAAAGGGCCATGAGCAGTTCTTC. It encodes CASSESKGHEQFF.

Remarks on this clonotype: At one end, the junction sequence differs from germline, possibly due to a read error. The chain joins TRBV11-2 to TRBJ2-5, with TRBD1 identical over 10 bases. This CDR3 region has 14 residues. The germline V gene encodes CDR1 SGHAT and CDR2 FQNNGV. The CDR3 protein is CASSSDRGQDTQYF. The CDR3 DNA sequence: TGTGCTAGCAGCTCCGACAGGGGGCAAGATACCCAGTACTTC.

The gene calls are TRBV11-2 and TRBJ1-4; D uncertain. V dropped 5 bases and J dropped 4 bases, with 11 bases sitting between them. The CDR3 loop spans 14 amino acids. Germline V gives CDR1 SGHAT, CDR2 FQNNGV. The CDR3 DNA is TGTGCCAGCAGCCATTTCGCGATTAATGAAAAACTGTTTTTT. Protein: CASSHFAINEKLFF.